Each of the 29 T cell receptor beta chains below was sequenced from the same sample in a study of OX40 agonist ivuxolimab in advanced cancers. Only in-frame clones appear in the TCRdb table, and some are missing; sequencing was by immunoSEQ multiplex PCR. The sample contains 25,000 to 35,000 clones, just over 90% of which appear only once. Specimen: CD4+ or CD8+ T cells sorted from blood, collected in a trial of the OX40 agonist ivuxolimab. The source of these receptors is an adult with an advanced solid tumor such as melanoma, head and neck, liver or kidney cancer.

In DNA form, the CDR3 reads TGTGCCAGCAGTTACTTTCCGGGTGGGGAACACACAGATACGCAGTATTTT. This gives the protein CASSYFPGGEHTDTQYF. V is TRBV27 and J is TRBJ2-3, with D unclear. The germline V gene has CDR1 MNHEY and CDR2 SMNVEV (reference sequence). V was clipped by 4 bases and J by 2 bases, with 19 bases between them. This CDR3 has 17 amino acids.

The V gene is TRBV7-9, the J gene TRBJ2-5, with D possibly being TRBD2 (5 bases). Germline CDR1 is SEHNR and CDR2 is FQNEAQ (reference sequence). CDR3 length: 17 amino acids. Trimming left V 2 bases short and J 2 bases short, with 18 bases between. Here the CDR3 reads CASSLFGGGVYQETQYF. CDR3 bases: TGTGCCAGCAGCTTATTCGGAGGCGGAGTGTATCAAGAGACCCAGTACTTC.

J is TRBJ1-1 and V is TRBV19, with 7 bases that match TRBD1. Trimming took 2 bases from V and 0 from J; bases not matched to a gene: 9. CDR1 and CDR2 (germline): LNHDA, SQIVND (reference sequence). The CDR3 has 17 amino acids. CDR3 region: CASSILALQGVNTEAFF. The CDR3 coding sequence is TGTGCCAGTAGTATACTGGCCCTCCAGGGGGTGAACACTGAAGCTTTCTTT.

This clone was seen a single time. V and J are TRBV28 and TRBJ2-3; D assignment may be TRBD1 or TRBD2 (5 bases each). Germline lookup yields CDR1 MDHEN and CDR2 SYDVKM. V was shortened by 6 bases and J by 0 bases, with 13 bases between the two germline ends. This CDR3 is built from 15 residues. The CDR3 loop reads CASSPGPYSTDTQYF. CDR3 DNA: TGTGCCAGCAGCCCGGGACCCTATAGCACAGATACGCAGTATTTT.

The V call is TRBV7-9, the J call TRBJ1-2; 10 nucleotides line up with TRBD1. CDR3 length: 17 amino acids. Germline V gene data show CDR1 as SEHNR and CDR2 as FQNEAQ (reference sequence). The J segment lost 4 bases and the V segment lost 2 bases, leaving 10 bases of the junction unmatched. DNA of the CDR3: TGTGCCAGCAGCTTAACCACGACAGGGGGCAGGATCTATGGCTACACCTTC. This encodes CASSLTTTGGRIYGYTF.

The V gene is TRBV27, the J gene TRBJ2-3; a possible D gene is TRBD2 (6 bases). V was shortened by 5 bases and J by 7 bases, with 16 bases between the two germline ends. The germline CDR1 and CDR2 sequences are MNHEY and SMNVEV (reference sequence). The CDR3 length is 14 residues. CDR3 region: CASSPSGAGNTQYF. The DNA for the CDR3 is TGTGCCAGCAGTCCGAGTGGGGCGGGAAATACGCAGTATTTT.

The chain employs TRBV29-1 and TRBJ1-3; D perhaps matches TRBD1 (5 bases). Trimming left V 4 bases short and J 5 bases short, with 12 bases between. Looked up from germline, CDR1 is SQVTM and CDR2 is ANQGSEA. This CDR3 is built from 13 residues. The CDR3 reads CSVARVDRNTIYF. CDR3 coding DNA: TGCAGCGTTGCCAGGGTCGACAGAAACACCATATATTTT.

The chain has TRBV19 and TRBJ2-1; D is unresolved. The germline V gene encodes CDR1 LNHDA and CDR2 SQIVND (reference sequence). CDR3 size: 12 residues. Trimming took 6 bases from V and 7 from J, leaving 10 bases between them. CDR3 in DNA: TGTGCCAGTAGACTCGGGCCGAATGAGCAGTTCTTC. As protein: CASRLGPNEQFF.

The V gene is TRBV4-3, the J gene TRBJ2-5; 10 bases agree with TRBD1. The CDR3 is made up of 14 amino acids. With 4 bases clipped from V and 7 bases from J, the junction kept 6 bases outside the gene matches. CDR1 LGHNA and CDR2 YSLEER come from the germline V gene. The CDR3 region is CASSPGDRGGTQYF. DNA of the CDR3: TGCGCCAGCAGCCCGGGGGACAGGGGAGGGACCCAGTACTTC.

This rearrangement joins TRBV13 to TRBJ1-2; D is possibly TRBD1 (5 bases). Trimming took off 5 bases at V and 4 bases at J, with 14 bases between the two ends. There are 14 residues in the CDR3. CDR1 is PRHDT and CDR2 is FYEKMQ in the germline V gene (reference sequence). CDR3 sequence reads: CASSPRQTSYGYTF. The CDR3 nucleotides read TGTGCCAGCAGCCCCAGACAGACCAGCTATGGCTACACCTTC.

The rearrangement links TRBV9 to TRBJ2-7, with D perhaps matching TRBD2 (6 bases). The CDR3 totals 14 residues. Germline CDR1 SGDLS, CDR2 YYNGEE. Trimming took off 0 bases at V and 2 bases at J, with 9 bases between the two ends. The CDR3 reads CASSVDGGTYEQYF. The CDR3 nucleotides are TGTGCCAGCAGCGTAGATGGCGGGACCTACGAGCAGTACTTC. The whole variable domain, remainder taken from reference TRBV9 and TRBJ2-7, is DSGVTQTPKHLITATGQRVTLRCSPRSGDLSVYWYQQSLDQGLQFLIQYYNGEERAKGNILERFSAQQFPDLHSELNLSSLELGDSALYFCASSVDGGTYEQYFGPGTRLTVT.

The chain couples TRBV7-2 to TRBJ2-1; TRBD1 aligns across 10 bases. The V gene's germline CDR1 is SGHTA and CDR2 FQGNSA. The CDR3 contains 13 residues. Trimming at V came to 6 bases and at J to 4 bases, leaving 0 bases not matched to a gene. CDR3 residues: CASRGQGYNEQFF. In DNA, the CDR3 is TGTGCCAGCAGGGGACAGGGGTACAATGAGCAGTTCTTC.

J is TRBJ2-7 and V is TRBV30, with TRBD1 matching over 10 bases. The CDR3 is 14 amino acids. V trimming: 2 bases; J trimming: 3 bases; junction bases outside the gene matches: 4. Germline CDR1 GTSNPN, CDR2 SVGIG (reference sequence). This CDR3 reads CAWSFGQGVYEQYF. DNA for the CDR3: TGTGCCTGGAGTTTCGGACAGGGGGTCTACGAGCAGTACTTC.

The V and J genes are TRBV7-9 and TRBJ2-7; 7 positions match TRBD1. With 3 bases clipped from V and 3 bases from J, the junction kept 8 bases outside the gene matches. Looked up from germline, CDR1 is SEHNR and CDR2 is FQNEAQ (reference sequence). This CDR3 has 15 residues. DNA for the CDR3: TGTGCCAGCAGCTTCCCTTCGGGACAGAACTACGAGCAGTACTTC. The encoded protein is CASSFPSGQNYEQYF.

The CDR3 DNA is TGCGCCAGCAGCCATTCCCGGGACAGCACCTACGAGCAGTACTTC. It encodes CASSHSRDSTYEQYF. V usage is TRBV4-1 and J usage is TRBJ2-7; 7 positions match TRBD1. The CDR3 is 15 amino acids. The germline V gene has CDR1 MGHRA and CDR2 YSYEKL. V lost 3 bases, J lost 2 bases, and 7 bases stayed unmatched.

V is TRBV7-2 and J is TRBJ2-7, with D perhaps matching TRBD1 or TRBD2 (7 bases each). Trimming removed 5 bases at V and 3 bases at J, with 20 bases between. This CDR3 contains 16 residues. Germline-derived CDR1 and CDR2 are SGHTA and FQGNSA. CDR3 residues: CASSPGRGTAFYEQYF. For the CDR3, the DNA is TGTGCCAGCAGCCCGGGGAGGGGGACAGCATTCTACGAGCAGTACTTC.

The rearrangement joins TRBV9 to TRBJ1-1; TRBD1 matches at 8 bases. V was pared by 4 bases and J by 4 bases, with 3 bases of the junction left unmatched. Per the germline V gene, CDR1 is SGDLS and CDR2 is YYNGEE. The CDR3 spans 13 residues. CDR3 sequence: CASSQQGGTEAFF. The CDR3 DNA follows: TGTGCCAGCAGCCAACAGGGGGGCACTGAAGCTTTCTTT.

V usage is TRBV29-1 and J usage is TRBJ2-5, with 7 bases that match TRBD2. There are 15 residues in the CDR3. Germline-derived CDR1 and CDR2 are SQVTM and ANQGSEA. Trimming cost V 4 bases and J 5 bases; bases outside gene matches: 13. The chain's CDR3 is CSVGPLVGSGETQYF. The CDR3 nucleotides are TGCAGCGTTGGCCCCCTTGTCGGTAGCGGGGAGACCCAGTACTTC. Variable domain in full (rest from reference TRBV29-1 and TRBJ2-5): SAVISQKPSRDICQRGTSLTIQCQVDSQVTMMFWYRQQPGQSLTLIATANQGSEATYESGFVIDKFPISRPNLTFSTLTVSNMSPEDSSIYLCSVGPLVGSGETQYFGPGTRLLVL.

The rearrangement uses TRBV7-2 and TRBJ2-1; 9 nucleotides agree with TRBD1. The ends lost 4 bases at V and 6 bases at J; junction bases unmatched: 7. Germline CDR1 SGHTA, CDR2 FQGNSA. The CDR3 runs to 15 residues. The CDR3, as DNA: TGTGCCAGCAGCTCCGGGACAGGGAAGAGCAATGAGCAGTTCTTC. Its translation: CASSSGTGKSNEQFF. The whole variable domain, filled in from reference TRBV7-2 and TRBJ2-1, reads GAGVSQSPSNKVTEKGKDVELRCDPISGHTALYWYRQSLGQGLEFLIYFQGNSAPDKSGLPSDRFSAERTGGSVSTLTIQRTQQEDSAVYLCASSSGTGKSNEQFFGPGTRLTVL.

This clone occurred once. The CDR3 loop reads CASSQFGLGTGELFF. The CDR3 nucleotides read TGTGCCAGCAGCCAATTTGGTCTCGGCACCGGGGAGCTGTTTTTT. The gene calls are TRBV14 and TRBJ2-2; D gene uncertain. Per germline, CDR1 SGHDN and CDR2 FVKESK. Trimming removed 2 bases from V and 4 bases from J, with 11 bases in between. The CDR3 runs 15 residues.

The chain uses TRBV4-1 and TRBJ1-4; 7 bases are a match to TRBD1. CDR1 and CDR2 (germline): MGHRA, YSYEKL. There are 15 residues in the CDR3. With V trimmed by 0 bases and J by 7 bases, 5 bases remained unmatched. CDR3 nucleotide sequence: TGCGCCAGCAGCCAAGACAGGGGGTATCGTGAAAAACTGTTTTTT. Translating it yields CASSQDRGYREKLFF.

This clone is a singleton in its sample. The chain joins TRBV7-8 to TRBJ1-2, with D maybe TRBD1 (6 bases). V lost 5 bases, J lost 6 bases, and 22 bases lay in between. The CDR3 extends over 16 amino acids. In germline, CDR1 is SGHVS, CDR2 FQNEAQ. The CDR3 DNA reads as TGTGCCAGCAGCCCCCAAGGGGGACGGCATGGAAATGGCTACACCTTC. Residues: CASSPQGGRHGNGYTF.

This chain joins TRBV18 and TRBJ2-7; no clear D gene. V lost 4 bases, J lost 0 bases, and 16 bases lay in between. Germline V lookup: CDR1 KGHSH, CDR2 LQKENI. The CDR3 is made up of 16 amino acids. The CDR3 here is CASSLFGPPRSYEQYF. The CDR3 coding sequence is TGTGCCAGCTCACTATTCGGACCGCCGCGCTCCTACGAGCAGTACTTC.

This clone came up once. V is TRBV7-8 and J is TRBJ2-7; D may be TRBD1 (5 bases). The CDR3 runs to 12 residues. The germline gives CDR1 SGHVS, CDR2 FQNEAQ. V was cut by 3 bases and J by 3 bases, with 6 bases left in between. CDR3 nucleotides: TGTGCCAGCAGCTTCGACAGCTACGAGCAGTACTTC. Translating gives CASSFDSYEQYF.

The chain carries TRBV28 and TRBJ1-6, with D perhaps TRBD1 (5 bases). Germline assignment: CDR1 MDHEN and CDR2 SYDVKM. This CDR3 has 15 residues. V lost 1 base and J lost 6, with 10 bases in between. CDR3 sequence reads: CASSLLQGFNSPLHF. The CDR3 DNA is TGTGCCAGCAGTTTATTGCAGGGATTTAATTCACCCCTCCACTTT.

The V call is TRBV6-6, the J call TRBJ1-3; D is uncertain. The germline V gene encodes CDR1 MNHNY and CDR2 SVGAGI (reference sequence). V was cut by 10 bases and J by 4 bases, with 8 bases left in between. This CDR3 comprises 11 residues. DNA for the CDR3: TGTGCCACCCAGGCAGGAAACACCATATATTTT. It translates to CATQAGNTIYF.

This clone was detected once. CDR3 nucleotide sequence: TGCGCCAGCAGCCAAACCACTAGCGGGAGCAACTACAATGAGCAGTTCTTC. Translating gives CASSQTTSGSNYNEQFF. The chain is built from TRBV4-3 and TRBJ2-1, with 11 bases lining up with TRBD2. The length of the CDR3 is 17 residues. Germline V gene sequence: CDR1 LGHNA, CDR2 YSLEER. The junction had 6 bases not matched to a gene; V was cut back by 2 bases and J by 3 bases.

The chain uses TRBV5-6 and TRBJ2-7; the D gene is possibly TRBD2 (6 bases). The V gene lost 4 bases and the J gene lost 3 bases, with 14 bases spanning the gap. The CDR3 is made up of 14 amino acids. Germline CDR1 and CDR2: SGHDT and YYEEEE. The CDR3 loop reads CASSPGRRVYEQYF. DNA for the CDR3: TGTGCCAGCAGCCCCGGGAGAAGGGTCTACGAGCAGTACTTC.

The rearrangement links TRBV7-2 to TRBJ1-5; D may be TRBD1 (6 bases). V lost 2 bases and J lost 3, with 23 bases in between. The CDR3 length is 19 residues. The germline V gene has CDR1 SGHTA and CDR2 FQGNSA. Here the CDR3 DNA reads TGTGCCAGCAGCTTAAGGGGAGACGACATTAGGGGGTTCAATCAGCCCCAGCATTTT. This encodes CASSLRGDDIRGFNQPQHF.